This is a list of T cell receptor beta chains from one sample in a study of T-cell memory formation after mild COVID-19. TCRdb reanalysed the 5' RACE reads using MiXCR and keeps one entry per CDR3 protein. The data contain around 440,000 distinct CDR3 sequences, 15% to 20% of them singletons. The sequencing input was PBMCs or a T cell subset sorted from them (not recorded which). All receptors derive from an adult woman who had mild COVID-19 (a few samples of this study predate the infection). Cell type and time point are not known. CDR3s include the opening cysteine and the closing phenylalanine or tryptophan. A D gene is named only where the DNA matches it firmly. The size field is filled for only some rows; it gives once, few, many or a size class.

TRBJ2-2	TRBV12-3/TRBV12-4	.	.	CASSLRLGGTGELFF	TGTGCCAGCAGTTTACGACTAGGTGGTACCGGGGAGCTGTTTTTT
TRBJ2-3	TRBV3-1	.	few	CASSQEGRRWVADTQYF	TGTGCCAGCAGCCAAGAAGGGCGGCGGTGGGTAGCAGATACGCAGTATTTT
TRBJ2-1	TRBV15	TRBD2	few	CATSSGTSGGHEQFF	TGTGCCACCAGCAGCGGGACTAGCGGAGGTCATGAGCAGTTCTTC
TRBJ2-7	TRBV5-6	TRBD1	.	CASSTFGQGPYEQYF	TGTGCCAGCAGCACCTTCGGACAGGGGCCTTACGAGCAGTACTTC
TRBJ2-3	TRBV4-1	.	.	CASSHGLLGTDTQYF	TGCGCCAGCAGCCACGGACTCCTGGGCACAGATACGCAGTATTTT
TRBJ2-5	TRBV25-1	TRBD2	.	CASQGTSGSRGRLWETQYF	TGTGCCAGCCAAGGGACTAGCGGGAGTCGGGGTCGGTTATGGGAGACCCAGTACTTC
TRBJ1-1	TRBV29-1	.	few	CSTGGILLGTEAFF	TGCAGCACTGGGGGCATTCTCTTAGGCACTGAAGCTTTCTTT
TRBJ1-4	TRBV6-1	.	.	CAIKPGGATNEKLFF	TGTGCCATCAAACCTGGAGGGGCTACTAATGAAAAACTGTTTTTT
TRBJ2-7	TRBV3-1	TRBD2	few	CASSHLAVRHEQYF	TGTGCCAGCAGCCATCTAGCGGTGAGACACGAGCAGTACTTC
TRBJ2-1	TRBV11-2	.	.	CASSYPGPLFF	TGTGCCAGCAGCTACCCGGGACCCCTGTTCTTC
TRBJ2-3	TRBV3-1	.	few	CASSQVQADTQYF	TGTGCCAGCAGCCAAGTTCAGGCAGATACGCAGTATTTT
TRBJ1-1	TRBV10-3	.	.	CAIRREGGRDTEAFF	TGTGCCATCAGACGAGAAGGGGGTCGGGACACTGAAGCTTTCTTT
TRBJ2-7	TRBV5-6	TRBD1	many	CASSWSGQNYEQYF	TGTGCCAGCAGCTGGTCGGGACAGAACTACGAGCAGTACTTC
TRBJ1-4	TRBV29-1	.	.	CSARRGSATNEKLFF	TGCAGCGCCCGGCGGGGGTCGGCAACTAATGAAAAACTGTTTTTT
TRBJ2-1	TRBV7-9	.	few	CASSPRSGDYNEQFF	TGTGCCAGCAGCCCCCGATCGGGAGATTACAATGAGCAGTTCTTC
TRBJ2-7	TRBV7-3	.	.	CASRDTLVYEQYF	TGTGCCAGCAGGGACACCTTGGTCTACGAGCAGTACTTC
TRBJ2-3	TRBV23-1	.	.	CASSQARKDTQYF	TGCGCCAGCAGTCAAGCAAGGAAGGATACGCAGTATTTT
TRBJ1-2	TRBV20-1	TRBD1	few	CSARDWDRDLNYGYTF	TGCAGTGCTAGAGATTGGGACAGGGACTTAAACTATGGCTACACCTTC
TRBJ2-2	TRBV12-3/TRBV12-4	.	few	CASSPGTGENTGELFF	TGTGCCAGCAGCCCAGGGACTGGCGAGAACACCGGGGAGCTGTTTTTT
TRBJ2-3	TRBV20-1	.	few	CSAHVLAADTQYF	TGCAGTGCTCATGTTCTAGCCGCAGATACGCAGTATTTT
TRBJ2-5	TRBV5-6	.	few	CASSLPLLGGGGEETQYF	TGTGCCAGCAGCTTGCCGCTCCTGGGGGGAGGCGGCGAAGAGACCCAGTACTTC
TRBJ2-3	TRBV6-6	.	few	CASTLQGGRGDTQYF	TGTGCCAGCACTCTACAGGGAGGGAGAGGAGATACGCAGTATTTT
TRBJ2-7	TRBV7-6	TRBD2	few	CASSSVPPTTSGRVHEQYF	TGTGCCAGCAGCTCCGTCCCCCCGACGACTAGCGGGAGGGTCCACGAGCAGTACTTC
TRBJ1-1	TRBV20-1	.	few	CSARDAGSSTEAFF	TGCAGTGCTAGAGATGCGGGATCCAGCACTGAAGCTTTCTTT
TRBJ1-4	TRBV4-2	TRBD1	few	CASSRNKGAVGEKLFF	TGTGCCAGCAGCCGAAATAAGGGGGCGGTGGGTGAAAAACTGTTTTTT
TRBJ2-1	TRBV6-1	TRBD2	few	CASSVVAGGLDEQFF	TGTGCCAGCAGTGTAGTTGCGGGGGGGCTGGATGAGCAGTTCTTC
TRBJ2-4	TRBV3-1	TRBD1	.	CASSQDWTGLAKNIQYF	TGTGCCAGCAGCCAAGATTGGACAGGGCTAGCCAAAAACATTCAGTACTTC
TRBJ2-1	TRBV11-3	.	.	CASSRRWDEQFF	TGTGCCAGCAGCCGTAGGTGGGATGAGCAGTTCTTC
TRBJ2-3	TRBV7-3	.	.	CASSLDPTDTQYF	TGTGCCAGCAGCTTAGATCCCACAGATACGCAGTATTTT
TRBJ1-5	TRBV28	.	few	CASRKRAKSNQPQHF	TGTGCCAGCAGGAAACGAGCGAAAAGCAATCAGCCCCAGCATTTT
TRBJ2-2	TRBV4-1	.	.	CASSQDMGGRTGELFF	TGCGCCAGCAGCCAAGATATGGGGGGGCGGACCGGGGAGCTGTTTTTT
TRBJ2-7	TRBV29-1	TRBD1	few	CSVVSDRGYEQYF	TGCAGCGTTGTATCGGACAGGGGATACGAGCAGTACTTC
TRBJ2-7	TRBV9	.	few	CASSPGEFSGGEQYF	TGTGCCAGCAGCCCCGGAGAGTTCTCTGGCGGGGAGCAGTACTTC
TRBJ2-1	TRBV5-1	TRBD1	.	CASSGAGTGPVYNEQFF	TGCGCCAGCAGCGGAGCCGGGACAGGGCCTGTCTACAATGAGCAGTTCTTC
TRBJ2-2	TRBV12-3/TRBV12-4	.	few	CASSLGTGVHGELFF	TGTGCCAGCAGTTTAGGAACGGGAGTGCACGGGGAGCTGTTTTTT
TRBJ2-7	TRBV15	.	.	CVTSRDRVSYEQYF	TGTGTCACCAGCAGAGACCGGGTCTCCTACGAGCAGTACTTC
TRBJ2-7	TRBV5-1	.	.	CASRRTGNYEQYF	TGCGCCAGCAGGAGAACAGGGAACTACGAGCAGTACTTC
TRBJ2-7	TRBV4-2	TRBD2	few	CASSQAGGSPYEQYF	TGTGCCAGCAGCCAAGCGGGGGGGAGTCCCTACGAGCAGTACTTC
TRBJ1-4	TRBV7-9	TRBD1	.	CASSSGTGSNEKLFF	TGTGCCAGCAGCTCCGGGACAGGGTCAAATGAAAAACTGTTTTTT
TRBJ2-5	TRBV5-1	.	.	CASSLGIDQETQYF	TGCGCCAGCAGCTTGGGAATAGACCAAGAGACCCAGTACTTC
TRBJ2-1	TRBV11-1	.	few	CASSSGTTSYNEQFF	TGTGCCAGCAGCTCCGGGACCACCTCCTACAATGAGCAGTTCTTC